Listed below are T cell receptor beta chains from one sample, sequenced in a study of T-cell memory formation after mild COVID-19. From the 5' RACE reads, TCRdb called clonotypes with MiXCR, one entry per CDR3 protein. This sample has fewer than 300,000 distinct CDR3 sequences, with 16% found just once. Sequenced material: PBMCs or a T cell subset sorted from them (not recorded which). Receptor source: a man between 18 and 29 years old who had mild COVID-19 (a few samples of this study predate the infection). Cell type and time point are not known. Each CDR3 is given with its conserved first and last residue. A D gene is named only where the DNA matches it firmly. Clone size, where shown, is once, few, many, or a class for clones that have expanded.

cdr3_length d_call j_call v_call clone_size cdr3_aa cdr3_nt
14 . TRBJ1-2 TRBV6-2/TRBV6-3 few CASQVGRINYGYTF TGTGCCAGCCAGGTGGGCAGAATCAACTATGGCTACACCTTC
16 . TRBJ2-2 TRBV25-1 . CASTSPLGSGTGELFF TGTGCCAGCACCTCCCCCTTAGGATCGGGCACCGGGGAGCTGTTTTTT
15 . TRBJ1-5 TRBV12-3/TRBV12-4 . CASRTGQPGNQPQHF TGTGCCAGCAGGACAGGTCAGCCCGGCAATCAGCCCCAGCATTTT
14 . TRBJ2-1 TRBV12-3/TRBV12-4 many CASRRAGAPGEQFF TGTGCCAGCAGGAGGGCGGGGGCCCCCGGTGAGCAGTTCTTC
13 . TRBJ1-2 TRBV29-1 . CSVEVYDQYGYTF TGCAGCGTTGAAGTGTACGATCAGTATGGCTACACCTTC
15 . TRBJ1-2 TRBV4-1 . CASSQDLLKPYGYTF TGCGCCAGCAGCCAAGATCTGCTAAAACCCTATGGCTACACCTTC
8 . TRBJ2-1 TRBV20-1 few CSAYEQFF TGCAGTGCCTATGAGCAGTTCTTC
11 TRBD1 TRBJ1-1 TRBV2 few CARQQGAEAFF TGTGCCAGGCAACAGGGGGCTGAAGCTTTCTTT
12 . TRBJ2-1 TRBV18 few CASEGSYNEQFF TGTGCCAGCGAGGGTTCCTACAATGAGCAGTTCTTC
13 . TRBJ2-3 TRBV12-3/TRBV12-4 . CASSSPDTYTQYF TGTGCCAGCAGTTCACCGGACACTTATACGCAGTATTTT
15 . TRBJ1-4 TRBV30 few CAWSALGQGMEKLFF TGTGCCTGGAGTGCTCTGGGGCAGGGAATGGAAAAACTGTTTTTT
15 TRBD1 TRBJ1-2 TRBV5-1 few CASSLGTGTNYGYTF TGCGCCAGCAGCTTGGGGACAGGAACTAACTATGGCTACACCTTC
13 . TRBJ2-1 TRBV10-1 . CASGSDGYNEQFF TGCGCCAGCGGATCGGACGGATACAATGAGCAGTTCTTC
16 . TRBJ1-2 TRBV15 few CATSTRSGSGRDGYTF TGTGCCACCAGCACAAGGTCGGGGTCAGGGCGGGATGGCTACACCTTC
14 . TRBJ1-6 TRBV19 . CASSISKGGSPLHF TGTGCCAGTAGTATTTCAAAGGGCGGATCACCCCTCCACTTT
14 . TRBJ1-1 TRBV2 few CASKRTGRETEAFF TGTGCCAGCAAAAGAACGGGGAGGGAGACTGAAGCTTTCTTT
13 . TRBJ1-2 TRBV4-3 few CASSLLSGEGYTF TGCGCCAGCAGCCTTCTAAGCGGGGAAGGCTACACCTTC
17 . TRBJ2-1 TRBV12-3/TRBV12-4 few CASSPRGSGLSYNEQFF TGTGCCAGCAGTCCCCGGGGTAGCGGCCTCTCCTACAATGAGCAGTTCTTC
14 TRBD1 TRBJ1-5 TRBV13 . CASSLRGQHQPQHF TGTGCCAGCAGCTTGAGGGGGCAACATCAGCCCCAGCATTTT
12 . TRBJ2-7 TRBV12-3/TRBV12-4 many CASSLSGLEQYF TGTGCCAGCAGTTTATCGGGGCTCGAGCAGTACTTC
15 . TRBJ2-2 TRBV5-1 few CASSIRVANTGELFF TGCGCCAGCAGCATAAGAGTGGCGAACACCGGGGAGCTGTTTTTT
16 . TRBJ1-1 TRBV7-9 . CASSLARSTLNTEAFF TGTGCCAGCAGCTTAGCGAGGTCCACCCTGAACACTGAAGCTTTCTTT
12 . TRBJ1-6 TRBV6-6 few CAGRQANSPLHF TGTGCCGGCCGACAGGCTAATTCACCCCTCCACTTT
15 . TRBJ1-1 TRBV20-1 . CSARPDSPHLPEAFF TGCAGTGCTAGACCTGACAGTCCACATCTACCTGAAGCTTTCTTT
13 . TRBJ1-6 TRBV5-1 . CASSPAENSPLHF TGCGCCAGCAGCCCGGCGGAGAATTCACCCCTCCACTTT
12 . TRBJ2-7 TRBV12-3/TRBV12-4 few CASTPGRYEQYF TGTGCCAGCACCCCTGGCAGATACGAGCAGTACTTC
14 . TRBJ2-3 TRBV7-2 many CASSPSRGTDTQYF TGTGCCAGCTCACCGAGTAGGGGCACAGATACGCAGTATTTT
14 . TRBJ2-6 TRBV24-1 . CAIDRSSGANVLTF TGTGCCATCGACCGTAGCTCTGGGGCCAACGTCCTGACTTTC
16 . TRBJ2-5 TRBV3-1 medium-sized CASSQDPRVREETQYF TGTGCCAGCAGCCAAGATCCTCGGGTGCGGGAAGAGACCCAGTACTTC
14 . TRBJ2-7 TRBV7-2 few CASSLLARGYEQYF TGTGCCAGCAGCTTATTGGCCAGGGGCTACGAGCAGTACTTC
14 TRBD1 TRBJ2-3 TRBV5-1 few CASSLGQGANTQYF TGCGCCAGCAGCTTGGGACAGGGGGCGAATACGCAGTATTTT
18 TRBD2 TRBJ2-4 TRBV9 . CASSAGTSGGLAKNIQYF TGTGCCAGCAGCGCCGGGACTAGCGGGGGATTAGCCAAAAACATTCAGTACTTC